The 27 T cell receptor beta chains below come from one sample, sequenced in a study of blood T cells in healthy people across ages. It was with a sample-barcoded 5' primer and a J-beta primer mix that a second PCR of about 7 to 12 cycles was run. TCRdb reanalysed the 5' RACE reads using MiXCR and keeps one entry per CDR3 protein. Of over 1,200,000 distinct CDR3 sequences detected, around 59% appear once; the ten largest clones hold 6.7%. Sequenced: blood. The receptors stem from a young man in good health.

The rearrangement uses TRBV2 and TRBJ2-7, with 8 bases lining up with TRBD2. This CDR3 contains 16 residues. Germline V gene lookup returns CDR1 SNHLY and CDR2 FYNNEI. The trim removed 7 bases at V and 0 bases at J, leaving 11 bases unmatched. CDR3 in DNA: TGTGCCAGCACCTTAGTTAGCGGGGTAACCTCCTACGAGCAGTACTTC. It specifies CASTLVSGVTSYEQYF.

This clonotype was seen many times. The V gene is TRBV20-1, the J gene TRBJ2-7; D perhaps matches TRBD1 (5 bases). Germline V gives CDR1 DFQATT, CDR2 SNEGSKA (reference sequence). The CDR3 is made up of 13 amino acids. The germline V and J ends were trimmed by 6 bases and 2 bases, with 14 bases remaining between them. CDR3 region: CSATDSLTYEQYF. The CDR3 DNA reads as TGCAGTGCAACCGACAGCTTAACCTACGAGCAGTACTTC.

This chain uses TRBV20-1 with TRBJ1-4; D call uncertain. Looked up from germline, CDR1 is DFQATT and CDR2 is SNEGSKA (reference sequence). The V and J ends lost 2 bases and 4 bases respectively, with 14 bases between them. CDR3 length: 15 amino acids. This chain's CDR3 is CSARPSGLYNEKLFF. The DNA for the CDR3 is TGCAGTGCTAGACCGAGCGGACTATATAATGAAAAACTGTTTTTT.

This clonotype was seen more than once but under ten times. The chain joins TRBV3-1 to TRBJ2-1, with D unresolved. Looked up from germline, CDR1 is LGHDT and CDR2 is YNNKEL (reference sequence). V lost 2 bases, J lost 8 bases, and 16 bases lay in between. There are 15 residues in the CDR3. The CDR3 region is CASSQYPQSRDEQFF. CDR3 coding DNA: TGTGCCAGCAGCCAATATCCCCAAAGCCGCGATGAGCAGTTCTTC.

This clonotype was recorded many times. The chain uses TRBV15 and TRBJ2-5, with D possibly TRBD2 on 6 matching bases. With 0 bases removed from V and 11 bases from J, the gap between germline ends came to 13 bases. Germline V gives CDR1 LNHNV, CDR2 YYDKDF (reference sequence). The CDR3 spans 13 residues. CDR3 in DNA: TGTGCCACCAGCAGAGAACCGGGACTCCCACAGTACTTC. It codes for CATSREPGLPQYF.

CDR3 sequence: CASGGSDREAYGYTF. The DNA for the CDR3 is TGTGCTAGTGGGGGAAGTGACAGGGAAGCATATGGCTACACCTTC. This sequence joins TRBV12-5 and TRBJ1-2, with TRBD1 matching over 7 bases. There are 15 residues in the CDR3. Germline lookup yields CDR1 LGHNT and CDR2 FRNRAP. V lost 6 bases, J lost 5 bases, and 12 bases stayed unmatched.

This clonotype occurred a few times. V gene TRBV28 combines with J gene TRBJ2-6, with D perhaps TRBD1 or TRBD2 (5 bases each). This CDR3 spans 18 amino acids. Trimming shortened V by 5 bases and J by 0 bases, and 17 bases separated the two germline ends. In germline, CDR1 is MDHEN, CDR2 SYDVKM. CDR3 bases: TGTGCCAGCAGTATGGGACGGCTTATTTCCTCTGGGGCCAACGTCCTGACTTTC. As protein: CASSMGRLISSGANVLTF.

This clonotype appeared once. V and J are TRBV10-3 and TRBJ2-7; no firm D call. Per germline, CDR1 ENHRY and CDR2 SYGVKD. The length of the CDR3 is 14 residues. V was pared by 4 bases and J by 0 bases, with 10 bases between. Here the CDR3 reads CAISGLSGSYEQYF. In DNA, the CDR3 is TGTGCCATCAGTGGTCTTTCTGGCTCCTACGAGCAGTACTTC.

J is TRBJ2-7 and V is TRBV29-1; D remains unclear. The CDR3 is made up of 13 amino acids. Germline CDR1 reads SQVTM; CDR2 reads ANQGSEA. V lost 0 bases and J 0 bases, leaving 6 bases between the germline ends. CDR3 nucleotides: TGCAGCGTTGAAGATGATTACTCCTACGAGCAGTACTTC. Encoded protein: CSVEDDYSYEQYF.

The V call is TRBV7-9, the J call TRBJ1-4, with TRBD1 matching 7 bases. This CDR3 is 15 amino acids long. The germline V gene has CDR1 SEHNR and CDR2 FQNEAQ (reference sequence). After removal of 5 bases from V and 7 bases from J, the junction contained 10 bases not matched to a gene. CDR3 in amino acids: CASSARQGSGEKLFF. CDR3 sequence (DNA): TGTGCCAGCAGCGCTAGACAGGGATCGGGTGAAAAACTGTTTTTT.

The genes are TRBV12-3 or TRBV12-4 and TRBJ2-1, with D tentatively TRBD2 (6 bases). Trimming took off 10 bases at V and 3 bases at J, with 13 bases between the two ends. The CDR3 loop spans 13 amino acids. This CDR3 reads CATAGLSYNEQFF. CDR3 in DNA: TGTGCCACCGCGGGGCTGAGCTACAATGAGCAGTTCTTC.

This rearrangement joins TRBV7-2 to TRBJ2-3, with TRBD2 identical over 7 bases. Trimming cost V 1 base and J 2 bases; bases outside gene matches: 6. The germline V gene encodes CDR1 SGHTA and CDR2 FQGNSA. The CDR3 runs 16 residues. As DNA, the CDR3 is TGTGCCAGCAGCTTAGGGCCTAGCGGACCCACAGATACGCAGTATTTT. Amino acid sequence: CASSLGPSGPTDTQYF.

The chain links TRBV5-1 to TRBJ1-1; tentative D call: TRBD1 (5 bases). This CDR3 has 15 amino acids. The germline V gene encodes CDR1 SGHRS and CDR2 YFSETQ. Between the trimmed V and J ends, which lost 1 base and 5 bases, there was a span of 15 bases. CDR3 bases: TGCGCCAGCAGCTTGCTTGGCACCCCAGGGACTGAAGCTTTCTTT. It codes for CASSLLGTPGTEAFF.

The chain employs TRBV4-3 and TRBJ2-1; 7 bases fit TRBD2. V lost 0 bases and J lost 3; bases outside the gene matches: 8. This CDR3 contains 17 residues. CDR1 is LGHNA and CDR2 is YSLEER in the germline V gene. The CDR3 loop is CASSQDVAGDHYNEQFF. CDR3 nucleotides: TGCGCCAGCAGCCAAGATGTCGCGGGGGACCACTACAATGAGCAGTTCTTC.

The chain has TRBV21-1 and TRBJ2-3; the tabulated D call, TRBD1, remains unverified against the DNA. TRBV21-1 counts as a pseudogene. CDR3 length equals 15 residues. As DNA, the CDR3 is TGTGCCAGCAGCAAACGAGCGGGACAAACAGATACGCAGTATTTT. This sequence encodes CASSKRAGQTDTQYF.

This chain connects TRBV24-1 to TRBJ2-2; D ambiguous. Trimming cost V 4 bases and J 2 bases, with 16 bases left between them. The CDR3 consists of 17 residues. Germline V lookup: CDR1 KGHDR, CDR2 SFDVKD. CDR3 sequence: CATSEGPRRINTGELFF. CDR3 sequence (DNA): TGTGCCACCAGTGAAGGGCCCCGGCGAATTAACACCGGGGAGCTGTTTTTT.

The gene calls are TRBV2 and TRBJ2-6; D is unresolved. This CDR3 has 16 amino acids. V was clipped by 6 bases and J by 1 base, with 13 bases between them. CDR1 is SNHLY, CDR2 FYNNEI, per germline. The CDR3 here is CASSARLRSGANVLTF. In DNA form, the CDR3 reads TGTGCCAGCAGCGCCCGACTCCGTTCTGGGGCCAACGTCCTGACTTTC.

This chain connects TRBV12-3 or TRBV12-4 to TRBJ2-5; D tentatively reads TRBD1 or TRBD2 (5 bases each). Deletions cut 4 bases from V and 4 bases from J, with 13 bases between. The CDR3 totals 14 residues. The CDR3 nucleotides read TGTGCCAGCAGTTCCCCAGGGACCGGAGAGACCCAGTACTTC. It yields the protein CASSSPGTGETQYF.

This clonotype was recorded a few times. V is TRBV18 and J is TRBJ2-3; D ambiguous. CDR1 and CDR2 (germline): KGHSH, LQKENI. This CDR3 is 12 amino acids long. The V end lost 5 bases, the J end lost 5 bases, and 8 bases lay between the germline ends. CDR3 sequence (DNA): TGTGCCAGCTCAGGGTTCGGAGATACGCAGTATTTT. This gives the protein CASSGFGDTQYF.

Remarks on this clonotype: The germline gene is not matched at one end of the junction; a read error may be the cause. The rearrangement links TRBV20-1 to TRBJ2-7; possibly TRBD2 for D (6 bases). Looked up from germline, CDR1 is DFQATT and CDR2 is SNEGSKA (reference sequence). There are 12 residues in the CDR3. In DNA form, the CDR3 reads TGCCGTGCTAGCGCTAGGGAGTATGAGCAGTACTTC. Amino acid sequence: CRASAREYEQYF.

This clonotype was counted ten times or more. The J gene is TRBJ2-5, the V gene TRBV7-2; 10 bases line up with TRBD2. CDR3 size: 16 residues. Germline trimming cut 6 bases from V and 3 bases from J; bases unmatched to any gene: 10. Germline V lookup: CDR1 SGHTA, CDR2 FQGNSA. CDR3 loop: CASSQPLAGSKETQYF. The CDR3 DNA sequence: TGTGCCAGCAGTCAGCCACTAGCGGGGAGTAAAGAGACCCAGTACTTC.

The gene calls are TRBV12-3 or TRBV12-4 and TRBJ2-6; a weak D match, TRBD1 (8 bases). This CDR3 comprises 18 residues. Trimming removed 5 bases from V and 0 bases from J, with 17 bases in between. The CDR3 loop reads CASSLETGEGSGANVLTF. CDR3 nucleotide sequence: TGTGCCAGCAGTCTCGAGACAGGGGAGGGCTCTGGGGCCAACGTCCTGACTTTC.

This clonotype was recorded only once. A much larger clone differs from this one at a single base, so this may be a read error. The chain links TRBV5-1 to TRBJ1-2; 7 bases are shared with TRBD1. Germline V lookup: CDR1 SGHRS, CDR2 YFSETQ. The CDR3 is made up of 16 amino acids. In nucleotides, the CDR3 is TGCGCCAGCGGCTTGGCACTGGCAGGGGGTGTCTATGGCTACACCTTC. Protein sequence: CASGLALAGGVYGYTF.

The gene calls are TRBV6-1 and TRBJ2-1; D perhaps matches TRBD2 (6 bases). V lost 6 bases and J 2 bases, leaving 17 bases between the germline ends. Germline V gene sequence: CDR1 MNHNS, CDR2 SASEGT. The CDR3 contains 16 residues. In DNA, the CDR3 is TGTGCCAGCAGCGGATGGGGGGAGTTCGCCTACAATGAGCAGTTCTTC. Protein product: CASSGWGEFAYNEQFF.

In nucleotides, the CDR3 is TGCAGCGGGGGGGCGCGCAACACTGAAGCTTTCTTT. Amino acid sequence: CSGGARNTEAFF. The chain employs TRBV29-1 and TRBJ1-1; maybe TRBD1 (6 bases). V shed 7 bases and J shed 2 bases, with 11 bases lying between them. The CDR3 contains 12 residues. Germline loops: CDR1 SQVTM, CDR2 ANQGSEA. Full variable domain (remainder filled in from reference TRBV29-1 and TRBJ1-1): SAVISQKPSRDICQRGTSLTIQCQVDSQVTMMFWYRQQPGQSLTLIATANQGSEATYESGFVIDKFPISRPNLTFSTLTVSNMSPEDSSIYLCSGGARNTEAFFGQGTRLTVV.

The chain combines TRBV6-5 with TRBJ2-1; TRBD1 aligns across 11 bases. The CDR3 runs 15 residues. The V gene's germline CDR1 is MNHEY and CDR2 SVGAGI. Losses at the gene ends were 0 bases for V and 6 bases for J; bases not matched to a gene: 1. The CDR3 is CASSYSGQGGNEQFF. CDR3 coding DNA: TGTGCCAGCAGTTACTCGGGACAGGGGGGCAATGAGCAGTTCTTC.

This clonotype was seen more than once but under ten times. The rearrangement links TRBV7-2 to TRBJ1-2; no clear D gene. CDR1 is SGHTA and CDR2 is FQGNSA in the germline V gene. The V gene lost 5 bases and the J gene lost 8 bases, with 12 bases spanning the gap. This CDR3 spans 12 amino acids. In DNA, the CDR3 is TGTGCCAGCAGCCCTCGGACCGGGGGCTACACCTTC. It specifies CASSPRTGGYTF. The variable domain in full, with the rest retrieved from reference TRBV7-2 and TRBJ1-2, is GAGVSQSPSNKVTEKGKDVELRCDPISGHTALYWYRQSLGQGLEFLIYFQGNSAPDKSGLPSDRFSAERTGGSVSTLTIQRTQQEDSAVYLCASSPRTGGYTFGSGTRLTVV.